This TCR beta chain appears in the sequencing data of a study of beta chain features in type 1 diabetes. General observations from the study: Overrepresentation of cells with high TCR expression could result from cDNA sequencing. In every one of the four CD4+ subsets, TCRB CDR3s were moderately but significantly shorter in Type 1 diabetes patients.

This clone was counted between two and nine times. The target antigen is unknown. Other DNA sequences in this specimen translate into the identical CDR3. With 0 bases removed from V and 0 bases from J, the gap between germline ends came to 10 bases. The CDR3 has 15 residues. Germline-derived CDR1 and CDR2 are SGHNT and YYREEE (reference sequence). Sorting with CD45RO/CCR7/CD25/CD127/CD95/CD27 yielded naive, central memory, regulatory and stem-like memory CD4+ cells. cDNA synthesis used the whole RNA isolate, giving expressed TCRB sequences. Data came from immunoSEQ multiplex PCR; TCRdb stores just in-frame clones and leaves some out. The table records 300,000 to 450,000 clones, over 9% of them present only once.

The material sequenced was central memory CD4+ T cells from blood. The genes are TRBV5-4 and TRBJ2-7, with D unresolved. This TCR derives from a man aged 25-45 years with type 1 diabetes. The CDR3 nucleotides read TGTGCCAGCAGCTTGGCCGGCGAGAGCTCCTACGAGCAGTACTTC. It encodes CASSLAGESSYEQYF.